The clone carrying this T cell receptor beta chain occurred many times. The antigen is unknown. This sample was taken from a study of identical twins. There are 13 residues in the CDR3. Per germline, CDR1 MGHDK and CDR2 SYGVNS. Trimming took 4 bases from V and 8 from J; bases not matched to a gene: 5. Study-level points and caveats: Partly confounded zero-insertion analyses could result from invariant MAIT and iNKT cells.

TCRdb independently ran MiXCR on the 5' RACE reads; one entry per CDR3 protein. The sample shows 1.5 million to 2 million distinct CDR3 sequences, around 29% of them seen only once. The V gene is TRBV25-1, the J gene TRBJ2-1; TRBD1 matches at 7 bases. The sequenced material came from cord blood. This clonotype originated in a newborn girl in good health. CDR3 sequence reads: CASSVRQGYEQFF. CDR3 DNA sequence: TGTGCCAGCAGTGTTAGACAGGGCTATGAGCAGTTCTTC.